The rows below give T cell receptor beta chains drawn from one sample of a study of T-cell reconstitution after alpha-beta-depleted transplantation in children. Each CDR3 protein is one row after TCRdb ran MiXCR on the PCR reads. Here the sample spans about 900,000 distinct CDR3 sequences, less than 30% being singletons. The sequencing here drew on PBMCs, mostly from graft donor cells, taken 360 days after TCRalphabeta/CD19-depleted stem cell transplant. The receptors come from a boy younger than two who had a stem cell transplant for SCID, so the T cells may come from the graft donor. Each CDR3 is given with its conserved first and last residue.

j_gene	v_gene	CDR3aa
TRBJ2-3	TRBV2	CASSPYEQADTQYF
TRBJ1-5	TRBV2	CASSESEGTQHF
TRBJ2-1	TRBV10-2	CARVDWGDCEQFF
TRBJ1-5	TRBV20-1	CSVRRVSNQPQHF
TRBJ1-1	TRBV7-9	CASSLTGGFTEAFF
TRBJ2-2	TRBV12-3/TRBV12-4	CASSLGDRVNTGELFF
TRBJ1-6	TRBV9	CASSVEGVINSPLHF
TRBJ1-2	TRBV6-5	CASSYMVAGGKDGYTF
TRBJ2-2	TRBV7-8	CASSLLAGFYTGELFF
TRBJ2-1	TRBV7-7	CASSLGLAGPQGEQFF
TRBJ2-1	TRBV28	CATTPGTISYNEQFF